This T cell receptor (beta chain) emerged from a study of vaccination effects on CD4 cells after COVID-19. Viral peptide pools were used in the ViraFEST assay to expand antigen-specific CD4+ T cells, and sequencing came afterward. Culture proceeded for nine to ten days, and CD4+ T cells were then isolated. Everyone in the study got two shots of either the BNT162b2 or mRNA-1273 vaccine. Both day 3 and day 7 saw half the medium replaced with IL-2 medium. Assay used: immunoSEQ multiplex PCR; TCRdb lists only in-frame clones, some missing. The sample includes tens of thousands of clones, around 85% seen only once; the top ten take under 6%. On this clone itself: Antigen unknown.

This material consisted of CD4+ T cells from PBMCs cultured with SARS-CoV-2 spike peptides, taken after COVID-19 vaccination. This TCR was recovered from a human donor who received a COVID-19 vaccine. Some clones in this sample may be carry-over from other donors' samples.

CDR3 sequence: CASSQDQGEAGGYTF. CDR3 sequence (DNA): TGTGCCAGCAGCCAAGATCAGGGGGAAGCTGGTGGCTACACCTTC. This chain uses TRBV3-1 (or the pseudogene TRBV3-2) with TRBJ1-2; 7 bases are a match to TRBD1. CDR3 length equals 15 residues. Looked up from germline, CDR1 is LGHDT and CDR2 is YNNKEL (reference sequence). V shed 0 bases and J 7 bases; nucleotides not matched to a gene: 8.